A selection of T cell receptor beta chains follows, all from one sample in a study of T-cell reconstitution after alpha-beta-depleted transplantation in children. MiXCR was run by TCRdb on the PCR reads, yielding one entry per CDR3 protein. This sample has hundreds of thousands of distinct CDR3 sequences, with roughly 17% found just once. Here the sequenced sample was PBMCs from the stem cell graft donor, taken from the stem cell graft. The receptors shown here come from a human donor who donated a stem cell graft to a child with acute myeloid leukemia. CDR3s include the opening cysteine and the closing phenylalanine or tryptophan. D genes are given only for firm matches. Only some rows state a clone size, as once, few, many or a class for expanded clones.

clone size,D gene,V gene,J gene,CDR3 DNA,CDR3 protein
NA,TRBD2,TRBV11-1,TRBJ2-1,TGTGCCAGCAGCCCCGCCCCACTAGCGGGGGCCAATGAGCAGTTCTTC,CASSPAPLAGANEQFF
NA,NA,TRBV12-3/TRBV12-4,TRBJ1-3,TGTGCCAGCAGTTCGGACAGACGAAACACCATATATTTT,CASSSDRRNTIYF
NA,NA,TRBV10-3,TRBJ2-2,TGTGCCATCAGTGACGATCTAGCGCTCAGCGCCGGGGAGCTGTTTTTT,CAISDDLALSAGELFF
NA,TRBD2,TRBV27,TRBJ2-7,TGTGCCAGCAGTCCACTCACATCGAGCGGGGGGGCCAACTACGAGCAGTACTTC,CASSPLTSSGGANYEQYF
NA,TRBD1,TRBV12-3/TRBV12-4,TRBJ1-6,TGTGCCAGCAGTTCGGGACAGGGACTCGACAATTCACCCCTCCACTTT,CASSSGQGLDNSPLHF
NA,TRBD1,TRBV20-1,TRBJ1-5,TGCAGTGCTTCGACAGGGGTGAGCAATCAGCCCCAGCATTTT,CSASTGVSNQPQHF
few,TRBD1,TRBV7-2,TRBJ2-7,TGTGCCAGCAGCTTAGGAGGACAGGCCCAGATTTACGAGCAGTACTTC,CASSLGGQAQIYEQYF
few,NA,TRBV5-1,TRBJ1-1,TGCGCCAGCAGCCGACAGCCGGGGACTGAAGCTTTCTTT,CASSRQPGTEAFF
NA,NA,TRBV7-2,TRBJ2-2,TGTGCCAGCAGCTTAGCCTGGCAGTCCCTCGGGACCGGGGAGCTGTTTTTT,CASSLAWQSLGTGELFF
few,NA,TRBV29-1,TRBJ1-2,TGCAGCGGGGGGGACTCCTCTGGCTACACCTTC,CSGGDSSGYTF
few,NA,TRBV4-3,TRBJ2-2,TGCGCCAGCAGCCAAGCCCCAGGAATGAACACCGGGGAGCTGTTTTTT,CASSQAPGMNTGELFF
many,TRBD1,TRBV6-1,TRBJ1-2,TGTGCCAGCAGTCCGCGCCGGGACAGTGAGGGCTATGGCTACACCTTC,CASSPRRDSEGYGYTF
many,TRBD1,TRBV20-1,TRBJ2-7,TGCAGTGCTAGAGATCCGGGACAGGTCGACTACGAGCAGTACTTC,CSARDPGQVDYEQYF
NA,NA,TRBV5-1,TRBJ1-1,TGCGCCAGCAGCCCGGGGGAGGGCGGGAAGAACACTGAAGCTTTCTTT,CASSPGEGGKNTEAFF
few,NA,TRBV7-2,TRBJ2-3,TGTGCCAGCAGCTTAGGGACTATGAATACAGATACGCAGTATTTT,CASSLGTMNTDTQYF
few,NA,TRBV5-1,TRBJ1-3,TGCGCCAGCAGCTTGGAGGGACTTGCGGACACCATATATTTT,CASSLEGLADTIYF
NA,NA,TRBV7-2,TRBJ2-1,TGTGCCAGCAGCTTTGTCGATCTCTACAATGAGCAGTTCTTC,CASSFVDLYNEQFF
few,TRBD1,TRBV6-2/TRBV6-3,TRBJ1-2,TGTGCCAGCAAGAGGGGACAGGGGATAACTTTAGGCTACACCTTC,CASKRGQGITLGYTF
NA,NA,TRBV11-2,TRBJ2-6,TGTGCCAGCAGCCCCCTTACGGGCTCTGGGGCCAACGTCCTGACTTTC,CASSPLTGSGANVLTF
many,NA,TRBV7-6,TRBJ2-1,TGTGCCAGCAGCTTGAGGGCCGGGGGCAATGAGCAGTTCTTC,CASSLRAGGNEQFF
few,TRBD2,TRBV12-3/TRBV12-4,TRBJ2-6,TGTGCCAGCAGTTTGGGGAGGGCCCTCCTCTCTGGGGCCAACGTCCTGACTTTC,CASSLGRALLSGANVLTF
many,TRBD1,TRBV20-1,TRBJ1-2,TGCAGTGCTCGAACAGGGGACGACTATGGCTACACCTTC,CSARTGDDYGYTF
many,NA,TRBV10-3,TRBJ2-3,TGTGCCATCAGTGAGTACCCCACAGATACGCAGTATTTT,CAISEYPTDTQYF
NA,TRBD1,TRBV5-1,TRBJ2-2,TGCGCCAGCAGCTTTACAGGGGACGCCGGGGAGCTGTTTTTT,CASSFTGDAGELFF
few,NA,TRBV7-8,TRBJ2-7,TGTGCCAGCAGCTTAGACTCGGGGGCCTACGAGCAGTACTTC,CASSLDSGAYEQYF
few,NA,TRBV5-1,TRBJ2-2,TGCGCCAGCAGCTTTCCCCTGAGAGGTACCGGGGAGCTGTTTTTT,CASSFPLRGTGELFF
NA,TRBD1,TRBV20-1,TRBJ1-2,TGCAGTGCTCTGATACTGTCAGGGGGCTATGGCTACACCTTC,CSALILSGGYGYTF
NA,NA,TRBV7-8,TRBJ2-1,TGTGCCAGCAGCTTCGACTACAACAATGAGCAGTTCTTC,CASSFDYNNEQFF
many,NA,TRBV5-1,TRBJ1-1,TGCGCCAGCAGCACCTCAGAGGCGGTAAACACTGAAGCTTTCTTT,CASSTSEAVNTEAFF
NA,NA,TRBV11-2,TRBJ2-5,TGTGCCAGCAGCCCCGCGGGGGCAAGGGAGACCCAGTACTTC,CASSPAGARETQYF
many,NA,TRBV10-1,TRBJ2-7,TGCGCCAGCAGTGAGTCAAACAGGCTGCCCTCCTACGAGCAGTACTTC,CASSESNRLPSYEQYF
many,NA,TRBV20-1,TRBJ2-3,TGCAGTGCTAGAGATCGACTACCTAGCACAGATACGCAGTATTTT,CSARDRLPSTDTQYF
many,TRBD1,TRBV20-1,TRBJ1-1,TGCAGTGCTCCCAGGGGGCCTGAAGCTTTCTTT,CSAPRGPEAFF
many,NA,TRBV20-1,TRBJ1-5,TGCAGTGCTAGATCGGCGCGGGAATATAGCAATCAGCCCCAGCATTTT,CSARSAREYSNQPQHF
few,NA,TRBV12-3/TRBV12-4,TRBJ2-7,TGTGCCAGCAGTTTGAGCCTGCTCGGCTCCTACGAGCAGTACTTC,CASSLSLLGSYEQYF
NA,NA,TRBV4-2,TRBJ1-4,TGTGCCAGCAGCCAAGAAAGGGGAACCACTAATGAAAAACTGTTTTTT,CASSQERGTTNEKLFF
many,NA,TRBV7-2,TRBJ2-3,TGTGCCAGCAGCTTAGAGGCAGCCGACACAGATACGCAGTATTTT,CASSLEAADTDTQYF
few,NA,TRBV4-3,TRBJ2-1,TGCGCCAGCAGCCAAGGGCCCCCCCATGAGCAGTTCTTC,CASSQGPPHEQFF
many,TRBD1,TRBV20-1,TRBJ1-5,TGCAGTGCTTGGGACAGGGACCCCTATCAGCCCCAGCATTTT,CSAWDRDPYQPQHF
many,NA,TRBV15,TRBJ2-7,TGTGCCACCAGCAGAGGAGGAAGCGGCCCCTACGAGCAGTACTTC,CATSRGGSGPYEQYF
NA,NA,TRBV6-1,TRBJ1-5,TGTGCCAGCACCAAGACAGGTCTGAACCTTAATCAGCCCCAGCATTTT,CASTKTGLNLNQPQHF
NA,NA,TRBV7-9,TRBJ1-5,TGTGCCAGCAGCTTATTTCTAGGGAATAGCAATCAGCCCCAGCATTTT,CASSLFLGNSNQPQHF
many,NA,TRBV20-1,TRBJ1-1,TGCAGTGCTAGAGCCCTAGCTTATTCGACATTGGAGAACACTGAAGCTTTCTTT,CSARALAYSTLENTEAFF